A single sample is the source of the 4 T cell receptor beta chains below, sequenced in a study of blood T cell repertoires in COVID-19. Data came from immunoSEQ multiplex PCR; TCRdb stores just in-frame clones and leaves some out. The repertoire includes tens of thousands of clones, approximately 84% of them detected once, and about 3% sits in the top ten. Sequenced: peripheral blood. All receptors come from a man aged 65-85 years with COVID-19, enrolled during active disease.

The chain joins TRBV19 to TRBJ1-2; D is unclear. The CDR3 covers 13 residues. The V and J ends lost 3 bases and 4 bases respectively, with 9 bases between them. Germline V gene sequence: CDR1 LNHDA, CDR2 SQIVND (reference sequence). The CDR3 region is CASSIPSRYGYTF. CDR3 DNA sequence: TGTGCCAGTAGTATCCCGTCCCGCTATGGCTACACCTTC.

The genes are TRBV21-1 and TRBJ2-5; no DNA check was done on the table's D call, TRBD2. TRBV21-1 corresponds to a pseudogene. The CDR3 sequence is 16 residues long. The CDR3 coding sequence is TGTGCCAGCAACCTCGGGACTAGTGGAGCCCAAGAGACCCAGTACTTC. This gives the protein CASNLGTSGAQETQYF.

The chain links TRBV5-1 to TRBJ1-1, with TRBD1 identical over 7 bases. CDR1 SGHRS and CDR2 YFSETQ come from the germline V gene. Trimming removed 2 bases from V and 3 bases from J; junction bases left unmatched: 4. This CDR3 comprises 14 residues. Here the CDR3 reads CASSFKGADTEAFF. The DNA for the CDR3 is TGCGCCAGCAGCTTTAAGGGGGCGGACACTGAAGCTTTCTTT. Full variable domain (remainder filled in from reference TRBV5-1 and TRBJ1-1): KAGVTQTPRYLIKTRGQQVTLSCSPISGHRSVSWYQQTPGQGLQFLFEYFSETQRNKGNFPGRFSGRQFSNSRSEMNVSTLELGDSALYLCASSFKGADTEAFFGQGTRLTVV.

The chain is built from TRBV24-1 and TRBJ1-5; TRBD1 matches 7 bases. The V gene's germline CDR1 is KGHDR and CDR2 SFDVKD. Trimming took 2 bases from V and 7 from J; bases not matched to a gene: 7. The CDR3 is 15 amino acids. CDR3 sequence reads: CATSDSRQGGQPQHF. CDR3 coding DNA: TGTGCCACCAGTGATTCAAGACAGGGAGGCCAGCCCCAGCATTTT.